The 29 T cell receptor beta chains listed next were all sequenced from one sample in a study of T cell clones after liver transplantation. Profiled with immunoSEQ multiplex PCR; TCRdb holds only in-frame clones, not every one. The sample lists 45,000 to 60,000 clones, less than 85% occurring once. Sequenced material: CD4+ T cells from blood, taken at the roughly 15-month timepoint. The receptor source for this set is a human patient who received a liver transplant. The graft donor may have given rise to some T cells.

This rearrangement joins TRBV7-9 to TRBJ1-2; TRBD1 matches 7 bases. The CDR3 covers 15 residues. V trimming: 5 bases; J trimming: 4 bases; junction bases outside the gene matches: 10. Germline CDR1 and CDR2: SEHNR and FQNEAQ (reference sequence). The DNA of the CDR3 is TGTGCCAGCAGCCCCCGGGACAGCTTTCCCTATGGCTACACCTTC. Residues: CASSPRDSFPYGYTF.

The CDR3 DNA sequence: TGTGCCACCAGCAGAGATGGGAACAGGGGGACCTTCTACGAGCAGTACGTC. This translates into CATSRDGNRGTFYEQYV. The rearrangement uses TRBV15 and TRBJ2-7, with 8 nucleotides matching TRBD1. After removal of 0 bases from V and 3 bases from J, the junction contained 10 bases not matched to a gene. Germline V gene data show CDR1 as LNHNV and CDR2 as YYDKDF (reference sequence). The CDR3 runs 17 residues.

This clone turned up a few times. The chain has TRBV4-2 and TRBJ1-1, with unresolved D. V was clipped by 1 base and J by 1 base, with 4 bases between them. This CDR3 comprises 13 residues. Germline V gene sequence: CDR1 LGHNA, CDR2 YNFKEQ. In DNA form, the CDR3 reads TGTGCCAGCAGCCAAGCAGGGAACACTGAAGCTTTCTTT. This codes for CASSQAGNTEAFF.

This chain joins TRBV7-9 and TRBJ1-2, with 9 bases aligning to TRBD1. Germline CDR1 and CDR2: SEHNR and FQNEAQ (reference sequence). This CDR3 is 14 amino acids long. With 4 bases clipped from V and 3 bases from J, the junction kept 3 bases outside the gene matches. CDR3 bases: TGTGCCAGCAGCTCGACAGGGGGGGACTATGGCTACACCTTC. Translation gives CASSSTGGDYGYTF.

J is TRBJ1-2 and V is TRBV6-4; D possibly corresponds to TRBD1 (5 bases). V gave up 6 bases and J gave up 7 bases, with 6 bases separating them. This CDR3 is 10 amino acids long. The V gene's germline CDR1 is MRHNA and CDR2 SNTAGT. The DNA of the CDR3 is TGTGCCAGCAGCAGGGTTGGCTACACCTTC. Translating gives CASSRVGYTF.

This chain links TRBV2 with TRBJ2-3; D may be TRBD2 (5 bases). Germline CDR1 is SNHLY and CDR2 is FYNNEI. The CDR3 is made up of 13 amino acids. Trimming left V 6 bases short and J 0 bases short, with 7 bases between. This CDR3 is CASRDWSTDTQYF. CDR3 bases: TGTGCCAGCAGGGACTGGAGCACAGATACGCAGTATTTT.

The chain uses TRBV6-1 and TRBJ1-1; 10 positions match TRBD1. J lost 8 bases, V lost 6 bases, and 6 bases had no gene match. The germline gives CDR1 MNHNS, CDR2 SASEGT. The CDR3 loop spans 13 amino acids. This chain's CDR3 is CASRDRGTPEAFF. The CDR3, as DNA: TGTGCCAGCAGGGACAGGGGGACTCCAGAAGCTTTCTTT.

This rearrangement joins TRBV19 to TRBJ1-5; no firm D call. With 6 bases removed from V and 0 bases from J, the gap between germline ends came to 12 bases. CDR1 and CDR2 from the germline V gene are LNHDA and SQIVND (reference sequence). The CDR3 is made up of 15 amino acids. This CDR3 reads CASRLDGYSNQPQHF. In DNA, the CDR3 is TGTGCCAGTAGACTGGACGGATATAGCAATCAGCCCCAGCATTTT.

The J gene is TRBJ1-3, the V gene TRBV9; a weak D match, TRBD1 (6 bases). CDR1 and CDR2 (germline): SGDLS, YYNGEE. V was clipped by 2 bases and J by 4 bases, with 10 bases between them. The length of the CDR3 is 14 residues. The DNA for the CDR3 is TGTGCCAGCAGCGTCGGGACAAACGGAAACACCATATATTTT. This encodes CASSVGTNGNTIYF.

This clone was counted a single time. This rearrangement joins TRBV28 to TRBJ1-2, with TRBD1 as a possible D gene (6 bases). Trimming removed 2 bases at V and 5 bases at J, with 12 bases between. Germline CDR1 reads MDHEN; CDR2 reads SYDVKM. The CDR3 consists of 14 residues. The CDR3, as DNA: TGTGCCAGCAGTTTAGGGGGGGCGGAATATGGCTACACCTTC. It translates to CASSLGGAEYGYTF.

The chain joins TRBV25-1 to TRBJ2-1, with 12 bases fitting TRBD2. The germline CDR1 and CDR2 sequences are MGHDK and SYGVNS. This CDR3 comprises 16 residues. V shed 3 bases, J shed 6 bases, and the junction held 6 bases outside the gene matches. CDR3 sequence: CASSEPSGRAFNEQFF. The CDR3 nucleotides are TGTGCCAGCAGTGAGCCTAGCGGGAGGGCCTTCAATGAGCAGTTCTTC. Combining the CDR3 with reference TRBV25-1 and TRBJ2-1 gives the whole variable domain EADIYQTPRYLVIGTGKKITLECSQTMGHDKMYWYQQDPGMELHLIHYSYGVNSTEKGDLSSESTVSRIRTEHFPLTLESARPSHTSQYLCASSEPSGRAFNEQFFGPGTRLTVL.

This clone has only a few counts. The DNA for the CDR3 is TGTGCCAGCTCACCAAGCCGCGACAGCTACCAAGAGACCCAGTACTTC. Translated, it gives CASSPSRDSYQETQYF. The chain links TRBV18 to TRBJ2-5; possibly TRBD1 for D (5 bases). CDR3 length: 16 residues. Per the germline V gene, CDR1 is KGHSH and CDR2 is LQKENI. Trimming pared 2 bases from V and 0 bases from J, leaving 13 bases between.

This clone was recorded a few times. The CDR3 protein is CASSFGAQETQYF. The CDR3 DNA reads TGCGCCAGCAGCTTCGGGGCCCAAGAGACCCAGTACTTC. This chain joins TRBV5-1 and TRBJ2-5; the D gene could be TRBD1 or TRBD2 (5 bases each). The CDR3 totals 13 residues. From germline, CDR1 is SGHRS and CDR2 YFSETQ. Between the trimmed V and J ends, which lost 2 bases and 1 base, there was a span of 6 bases.

This clone has only one observation. Other DNA sequences from this sample encode an identical CDR3 as well. The V gene is TRBV5-1, the J gene TRBJ2-5; 12 bases line up with TRBD2. CDR1 and CDR2 from the germline V gene are SGHRS and YFSETQ. V shed 0 bases, J shed 1 base, and the junction held 13 bases outside the gene matches. This CDR3 region has 20 residues. The CDR3 bases are TGCGCCAGCAGCTTGGGTGGAACTAGCGGGGGGCCCACTTCCCAAGAGACCCAGTACTTC. Protein: CASSLGGTSGGPTSQETQYF.

The chain couples TRBV6-1 to TRBJ2-5; 7 bases fit TRBD2. J was trimmed by 2 bases and V by 5 bases; bases with no gene match: 2. Germline CDR1 is MNHNS and CDR2 is SASEGT. This CDR3 spans 13 amino acids. In DNA form, the CDR3 reads TGTGCCAGCAGTCGCGGGGGACAAGAGACCCAGTACTTC. Translation: CASSRGGQETQYF.

This clone was counted only a few times. The chain uses TRBV18 and TRBJ1-2, with D perhaps TRBD1 (6 bases). This CDR3 contains 15 residues. V lost 3 bases to trimming and J lost 5 bases, with 16 bases between them. The germline CDR1 and CDR2 sequences are KGHSH and LQKENI. In DNA form, the CDR3 reads TGTGCCAGCTCACCTTCGGTGTCAGGGGATTATGGCTACACCTTC. Amino acid sequence: CASSPSVSGDYGYTF.

This clone was counted a single time. This rearrangement joins TRBV15 to TRBJ2-7; D is possibly TRBD2 (6 bases). Trimming shortened V by 0 bases and J by 2 bases, and 8 bases separated the two germline ends. CDR1 and CDR2 (germline): LNHNV, YYDKDF (reference sequence). This CDR3 has 14 amino acids. CDR3 in amino acids: CATSRDGGAYEQYF. The CDR3 DNA is TGTGCCACCAGCAGAGATGGCGGGGCCTACGAGCAGTACTTC.

The genes are TRBV27 and TRBJ2-6; 9 positions agree with TRBD1. CDR1 and CDR2 (germline): MNHEY, SMNVEV (reference sequence). The CDR3 is made up of 23 amino acids. Trimming removed 0 bases from V and 1 base from J; junction bases left unmatched: 19. CDR3 sequence: CASSLSLRQGVSIRGSGANVLTF. Here the CDR3 DNA reads TGTGCCAGCAGTTTATCCCTTCGACAGGGGGTGTCTATACGGGGATCTGGGGCCAACGTCCTGACTTTC.

This clone was detected only a few times. The chain employs TRBV28 and TRBJ2-4; 8 bases fit TRBD1. CDR3 length: 15 residues. The germline V gene has CDR1 MDHEN and CDR2 SYDVKM. Trimming at V came to 1 base and at J to 5 bases, leaving 4 bases not matched to a gene. The CDR3 DNA reads as TGTGCCAGCAGTTTATCCGGACAGGGCCAAAACATTCAGTACTTC. Translating gives CASSLSGQGQNIQYF.

This clone is medium-sized (0.01 to 0.1%) in the sample. CDR3 amino acids: CASSQDRGGNQPQHF. The CDR3 region has the DNA TGTGCCAGCAGCCAAGACAGGGGCGGCAATCAGCCCCAGCATTTT. The genes are TRBV16 and TRBJ1-5; 8 positions agree with TRBD1. Germline V gives CDR1 KGHSY, CDR2 FQNENV. V lost 2 bases, J lost 2 bases, and 2 bases stayed unmatched. The CDR3 is 15 amino acids.

The V call is TRBV7-2, the J call TRBJ2-5; maybe TRBD2 (5 bases). V gave up 5 bases and J gave up 1 base, with 11 bases separating them. The CDR3 covers 14 residues. Germline V CDR1 and CDR2: SGHTA, FQGNSA. CDR3: CASSPTAGQETQYF. For the CDR3, the DNA is TGTGCCAGCAGCCCGACGGCGGGCCAAGAGACCCAGTACTTC.

The chain carries TRBV5-6 and TRBJ1-5; D gene unclear. The CDR3 spans 15 residues. Deletions cut 0 bases from V and 3 bases from J, with 10 bases between. In germline, CDR1 is SGHDT, CDR2 YYEEEE. CDR3 loop: CASSLAGGNNQPQHF. The CDR3 DNA follows: TGTGCCAGCAGCTTGGCCGGAGGAAACAATCAGCCCCAGCATTTT. Using reference TRBV5-6 and TRBJ1-5 for the parts outside the CDR3, the full variable domain is DAGVTQSPTHLIKTRGQQVTLRCSPKSGHDTVSWYQQALGQGPQFIFQYYEEEERQRGNFPDRFSGHQFPNYSSELNVNALLLGDSALYLCASSLAGGNNQPQHFGDGTRLSIL.

This chain links TRBV30 with TRBJ2-2, with TRBD2 identical over 7 bases. Per the germline V gene, CDR1 is GTSNPN and CDR2 is SVGIG (reference sequence). This CDR3 is built from 13 residues. V lost 1 base to trimming and J lost 9 bases; unmatched junction nucleotides: 5. CDR3 in DNA: TGTGCCTGGAGTGGGGGGGGAGCCTGGGAGCTGTTTTTT. Translating gives CAWSGGGAWELFF.

The table lists this clone with a count of one. The chain is built from TRBV2 and TRBJ2-5, with 13 bases aligning to TRBD2. The CDR3 totals 15 residues. The V and J ends lost 5 bases and 3 bases, in that order; junction bases with no gene match: 3. Germline CDR1 is SNHLY and CDR2 is FYNNEI. The CDR3 region is CASSLGLAGEETQYF. CDR3 bases: TGTGCCAGCAGTCTCGGACTAGCGGGAGAAGAGACCCAGTACTTC.

This chain connects TRBV5-1 to TRBJ1-3, with unresolved D. The germline CDR1 and CDR2 sequences are SGHRS and YFSETQ. CDR3 size: 15 residues. V was shortened by 5 bases and J by 4 bases, with 16 bases between the two germline ends. CDR3 coding DNA: TGCGCCAGCAGATCTATTCCAGGCGAAGGAAACACCATATATTTT. This sequence encodes CASRSIPGEGNTIYF.

This clone appeared a few times. The chain joins TRBV6-1 to TRBJ1-3; the D is unclear. CDR1 and CDR2 (germline): MNHNS, SASEGT. The CDR3 has 14 residues. V shed 7 bases and J shed 1 base, with 11 bases lying between them. The CDR3 nucleotides are TGTGCCAGCATTCCCCCTCGATCTGGAAACACCATATATTTT. Translation: CASIPPRSGNTIYF.

The V call is TRBV9, the J call TRBJ2-3; D might be TRBD1 (5 bases). The CDR3 sequence is 13 residues long. Per germline, CDR1 SGDLS and CDR2 YYNGEE. Trimming stripped 3 bases from V and 4 bases from J, with 9 bases between. CDR3 in amino acids: CASSGTQADTQYF. In nucleotides, the CDR3 is TGTGCCAGCAGCGGCACACAGGCAGATACGCAGTATTTT. Full variable domain (outside the CDR3, taken from reference TRBV9 and TRBJ2-3): DSGVTQTPKHLITATGQRVTLRCSPRSGDLSVYWYQQSLDQGLQFLIQYYNGEERAKGNILERFSAQQFPDLHSELNLSSLELGDSALYFCASSGTQADTQYFGPGTRLTVL.

In this sample, this clone turned up once. V is TRBV28 and J is TRBJ2-5, with TRBD1 identical over 7 bases. The CDR3 has 15 residues. V shed 5 bases, J shed 5 bases, and the junction held 11 bases outside the gene matches. CDR1 and CDR2 (germline): MDHEN, SYDVKM. CDR3 DNA: TGTGCCAGCAGTGGTTCACAGGGGAGCGTTGAGACCCAGTACTTC. Translation gives CASSGSQGSVETQYF.

This clone was recorded once. This chain uses TRBV19 with TRBJ1-4; D not certain. Deletions cut 3 bases from V and 0 bases from J, with 8 bases between. There are 15 residues in the CDR3. In germline, CDR1 is LNHDA, CDR2 SQIVND (reference sequence). The CDR3 bases are TGTGCCAGTAGTATTAGGATTGCAACTAATGAAAAACTGTTTTTT. The encoded protein is CASSIRIATNEKLFF.